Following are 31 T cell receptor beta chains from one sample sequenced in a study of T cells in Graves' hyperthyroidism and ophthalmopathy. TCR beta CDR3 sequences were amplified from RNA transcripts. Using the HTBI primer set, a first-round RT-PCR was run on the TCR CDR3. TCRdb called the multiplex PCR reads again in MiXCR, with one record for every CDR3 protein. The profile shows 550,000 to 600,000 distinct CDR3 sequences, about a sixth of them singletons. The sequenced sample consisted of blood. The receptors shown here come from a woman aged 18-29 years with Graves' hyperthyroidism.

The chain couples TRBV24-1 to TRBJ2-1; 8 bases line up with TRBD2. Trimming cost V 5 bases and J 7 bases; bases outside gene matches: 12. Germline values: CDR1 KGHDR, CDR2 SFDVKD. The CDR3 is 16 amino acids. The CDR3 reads CATSVRGGGGMNEQFF. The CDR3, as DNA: TGTGCCACCAGTGTTCGGGGAGGCGGGGGGATGAATGAGCAGTTCTTC.

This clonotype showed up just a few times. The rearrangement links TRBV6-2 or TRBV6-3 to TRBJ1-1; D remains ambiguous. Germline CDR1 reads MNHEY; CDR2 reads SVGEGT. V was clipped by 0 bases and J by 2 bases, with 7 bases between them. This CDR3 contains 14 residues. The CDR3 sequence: CASSYSWGNTEAFF. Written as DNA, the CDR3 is TGTGCCAGCAGTTACTCATGGGGTAACACTGAAGCTTTCTTT.

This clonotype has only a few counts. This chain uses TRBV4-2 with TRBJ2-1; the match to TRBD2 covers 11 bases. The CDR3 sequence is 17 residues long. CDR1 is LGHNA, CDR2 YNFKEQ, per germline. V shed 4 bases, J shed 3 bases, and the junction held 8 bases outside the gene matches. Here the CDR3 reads CASSPLGTSGRYNEQFF. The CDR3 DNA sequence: TGTGCCAGCAGCCCCTTGGGGACTAGCGGCCGCTACAATGAGCAGTTCTTC.

In nucleotides, the CDR3 is TGTGCCAGCAGCCAGGGGGGGGGGGTCGGTGAAGCTTTCTTT. It is translated as CASSQGGGVGEAFF. This rearrangement joins TRBV6-1 to TRBJ1-1, with 7 bases identical to TRBD1. The V segment lost 6 bases and the J segment 7 bases; nucleotides outside the gene matches: 11. This CDR3 is built from 14 residues. Germline CDR1 is MNHNS and CDR2 is SASEGT.

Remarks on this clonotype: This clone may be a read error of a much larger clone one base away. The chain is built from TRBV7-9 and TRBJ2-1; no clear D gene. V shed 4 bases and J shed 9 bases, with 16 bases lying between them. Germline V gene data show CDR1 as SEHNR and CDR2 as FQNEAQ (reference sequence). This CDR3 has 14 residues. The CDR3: CASSYTTLTSEQFF. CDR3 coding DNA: TGTGCCAGCAGCTACACTACCCTGACGAGTGAGCAGTTCTTC.

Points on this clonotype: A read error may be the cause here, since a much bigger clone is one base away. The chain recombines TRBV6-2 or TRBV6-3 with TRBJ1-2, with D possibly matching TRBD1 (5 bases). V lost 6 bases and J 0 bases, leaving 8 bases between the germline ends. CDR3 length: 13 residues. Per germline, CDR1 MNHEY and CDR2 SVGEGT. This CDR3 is CASRSTANYGYTF. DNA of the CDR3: TGTGCCAGCAGATCGACAGCTAACTATGGCTACACCTTC.

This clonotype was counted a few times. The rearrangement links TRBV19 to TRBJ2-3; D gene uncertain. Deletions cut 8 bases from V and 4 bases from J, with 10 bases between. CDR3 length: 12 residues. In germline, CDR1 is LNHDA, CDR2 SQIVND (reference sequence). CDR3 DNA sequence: TGTGCCAGTGGGGTTCTGGCAGATACGCAGTATTTT. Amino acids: CASGVLADTQYF.

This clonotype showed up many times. In DNA form, the CDR3 reads TGTGCCAGCATACAGGGGGGCTACACTGAAGCTTTCTTT. Amino acid sequence: CASIQGGYTEAFF. The chain links TRBV28 to TRBJ1-1, with TRBD1 matching 8 bases. From germline, CDR1 is MDHEN and CDR2 SYDVKM. V dropped 7 bases and J dropped 3; count of bases not matched to a gene: 4. The CDR3 loop spans 13 amino acids.

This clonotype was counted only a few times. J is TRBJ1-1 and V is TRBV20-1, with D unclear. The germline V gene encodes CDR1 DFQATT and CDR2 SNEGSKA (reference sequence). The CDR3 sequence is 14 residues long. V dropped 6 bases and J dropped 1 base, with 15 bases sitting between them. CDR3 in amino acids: CSAGRTGGNTEAFF. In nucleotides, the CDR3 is TGCAGTGCCGGGCGGACGGGAGGGAACACTGAAGCTTTCTTT.

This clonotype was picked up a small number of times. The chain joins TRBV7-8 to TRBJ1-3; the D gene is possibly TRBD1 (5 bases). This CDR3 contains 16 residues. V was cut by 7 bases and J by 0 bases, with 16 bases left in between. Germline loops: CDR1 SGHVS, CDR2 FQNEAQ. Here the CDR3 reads CASTPRPRVSGNTIYF. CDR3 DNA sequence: TGTGCCAGCACACCTCGCCCCAGGGTCTCTGGAAACACCATATATTTT.

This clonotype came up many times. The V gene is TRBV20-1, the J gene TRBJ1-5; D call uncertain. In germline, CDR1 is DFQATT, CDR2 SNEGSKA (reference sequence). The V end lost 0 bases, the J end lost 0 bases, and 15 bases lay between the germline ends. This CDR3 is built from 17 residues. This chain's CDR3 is CSARDPDGDHSNQPQHF. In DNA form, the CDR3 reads TGCAGTGCTAGAGATCCGGACGGCGATCATAGCAATCAGCCCCAGCATTTT.

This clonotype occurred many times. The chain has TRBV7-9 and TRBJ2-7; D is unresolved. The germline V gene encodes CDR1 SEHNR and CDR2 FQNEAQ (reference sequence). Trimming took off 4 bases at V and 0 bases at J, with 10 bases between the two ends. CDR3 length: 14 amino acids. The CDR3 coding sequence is TGTGCCAGCAGCTCACGACGGAACTCCTACGAGCAGTACTTC. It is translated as CASSSRRNSYEQYF.

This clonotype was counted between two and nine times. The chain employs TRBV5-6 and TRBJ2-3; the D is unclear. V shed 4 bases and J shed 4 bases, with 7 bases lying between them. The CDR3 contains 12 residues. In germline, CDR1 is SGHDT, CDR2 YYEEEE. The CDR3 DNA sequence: TGTGCCAGCAGCGCCTCTGCAGATACGCAGTATTTT. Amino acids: CASSASADTQYF.

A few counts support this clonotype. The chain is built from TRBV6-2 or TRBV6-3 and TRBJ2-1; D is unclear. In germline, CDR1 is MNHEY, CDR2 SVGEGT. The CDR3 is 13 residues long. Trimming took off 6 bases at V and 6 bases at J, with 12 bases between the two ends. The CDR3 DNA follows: TGTGCCAGCAGCTGGATGGCCCTCAATGAGCAGTTCTTC. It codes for CASSWMALNEQFF.

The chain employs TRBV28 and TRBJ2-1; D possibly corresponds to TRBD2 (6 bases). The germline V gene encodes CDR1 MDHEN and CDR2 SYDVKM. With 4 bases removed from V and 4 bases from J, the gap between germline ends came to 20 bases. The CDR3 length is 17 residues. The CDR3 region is CASSSIPEAGSYNEQFF. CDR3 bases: TGTGCCAGCAGTTCAATACCTGAGGCGGGATCGTACAATGAGCAGTTCTTC.

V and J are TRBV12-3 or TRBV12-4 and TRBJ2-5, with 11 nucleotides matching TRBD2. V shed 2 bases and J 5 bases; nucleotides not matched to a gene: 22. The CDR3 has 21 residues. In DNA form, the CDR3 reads TGTGCCAGCAGTTTAAGGACACCTTCCCTAGCGGGAGGCCCCCCCCTGGAGACCCAGTACTTC. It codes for CASSLRTPSLAGGPPLETQYF.

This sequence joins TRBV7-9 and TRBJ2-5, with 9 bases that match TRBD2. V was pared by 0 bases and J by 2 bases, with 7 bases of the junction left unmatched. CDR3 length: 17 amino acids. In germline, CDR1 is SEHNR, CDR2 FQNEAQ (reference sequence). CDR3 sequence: CASSLARLAELQETQYF. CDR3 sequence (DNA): TGTGCCAGCAGCTTAGCCCGACTAGCGGAGCTACAAGAGACCCAGTACTTC.

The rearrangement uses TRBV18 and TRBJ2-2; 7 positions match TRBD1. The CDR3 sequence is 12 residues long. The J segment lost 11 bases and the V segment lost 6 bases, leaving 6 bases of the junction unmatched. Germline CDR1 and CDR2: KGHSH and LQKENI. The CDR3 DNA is TGTGCCAGCTCGTATGACAGGGCCGAGCTGTTTTTT. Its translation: CASSYDRAELFF.

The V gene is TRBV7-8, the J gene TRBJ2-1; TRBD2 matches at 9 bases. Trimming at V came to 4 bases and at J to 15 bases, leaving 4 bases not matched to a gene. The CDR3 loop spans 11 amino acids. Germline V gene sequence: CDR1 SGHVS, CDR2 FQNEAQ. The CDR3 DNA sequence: TGTGCCAGCAGCTCTAGCGGGGTGGGGTTCTTC. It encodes CASSSSGVGFF.

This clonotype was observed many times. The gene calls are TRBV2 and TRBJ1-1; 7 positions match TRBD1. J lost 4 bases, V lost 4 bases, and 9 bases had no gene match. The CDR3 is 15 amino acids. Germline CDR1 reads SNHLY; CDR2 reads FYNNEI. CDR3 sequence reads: CASSGLQGFGTEAFF. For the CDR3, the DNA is TGTGCCAGCAGTGGGCTACAGGGGTTCGGCACTGAAGCTTTCTTT. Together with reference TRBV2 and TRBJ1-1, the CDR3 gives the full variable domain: EPEVTQTPSHQVTQMGQEVILRCVPISNHLYFYWYRQILGQKVEFLVSFYNNEISEKSEIFDDQFSVERPDGSNFTLKIRSTKLEDSAMYFCASSGLQGFGTEAFFGQGTRLTVV.

As DNA, the CDR3 is TGTGCCAGCAGCTTTGGGACAGGGTATAATTCACCCCTCCACTTT. Translation gives CASSFGTGYNSPLHF. V is TRBV11-2 and J is TRBJ1-6, with TRBD1 matching over 9 bases. The V gene end was trimmed by 3 bases and the J gene end by 4 bases; junction bases not matched to a gene: 1. CDR1 and CDR2 (germline): SGHAT, FQNNGV. This CDR3 has 15 residues.

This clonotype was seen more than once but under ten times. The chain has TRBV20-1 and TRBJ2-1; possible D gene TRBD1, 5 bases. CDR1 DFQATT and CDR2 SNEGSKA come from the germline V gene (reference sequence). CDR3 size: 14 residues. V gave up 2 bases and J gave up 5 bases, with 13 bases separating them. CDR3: CSARNPGFHNEQFF. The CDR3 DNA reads TGCAGTGCTAGAAACCCAGGGTTCCACAATGAGCAGTTCTTC.

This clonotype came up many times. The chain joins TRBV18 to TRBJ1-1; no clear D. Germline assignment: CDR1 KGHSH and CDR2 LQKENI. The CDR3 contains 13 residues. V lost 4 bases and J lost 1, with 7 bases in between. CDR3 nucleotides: TGTGCCAGCTCACGGGCAGCGAACACTGAAGCTTTCTTT. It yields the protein CASSRAANTEAFF.

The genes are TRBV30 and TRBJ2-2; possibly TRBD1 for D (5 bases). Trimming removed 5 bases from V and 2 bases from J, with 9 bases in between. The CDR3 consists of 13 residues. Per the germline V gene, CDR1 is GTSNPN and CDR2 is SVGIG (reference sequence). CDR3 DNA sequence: TGTGCCTGGGCCGGACATAACACCGGGGAGCTGTTTTTT. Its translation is CAWAGHNTGELFF.

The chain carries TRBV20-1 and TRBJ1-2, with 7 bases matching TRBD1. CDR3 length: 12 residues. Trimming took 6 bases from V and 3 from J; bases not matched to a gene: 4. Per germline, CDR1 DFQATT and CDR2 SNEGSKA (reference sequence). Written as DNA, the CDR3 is TGCAGTGCCAGACAGGGAGACTATGGCTACACCTTC. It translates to CSARQGDYGYTF.

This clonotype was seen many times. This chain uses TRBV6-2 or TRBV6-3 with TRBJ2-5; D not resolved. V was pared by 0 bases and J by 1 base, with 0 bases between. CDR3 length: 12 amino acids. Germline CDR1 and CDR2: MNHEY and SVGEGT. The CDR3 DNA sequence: TGTGCCAGCAGTTACTCCCAAGAGACCCAGTACTTC. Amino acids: CASSYSQETQYF.

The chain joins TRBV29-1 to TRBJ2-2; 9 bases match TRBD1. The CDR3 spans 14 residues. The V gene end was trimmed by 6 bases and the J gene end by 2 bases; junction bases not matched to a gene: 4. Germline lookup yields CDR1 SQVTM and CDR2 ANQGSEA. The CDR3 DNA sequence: TGCAGCGTGGGGACAGGGTCAAACACCGGGGAGCTGTTTTTT. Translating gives CSVGTGSNTGELFF.

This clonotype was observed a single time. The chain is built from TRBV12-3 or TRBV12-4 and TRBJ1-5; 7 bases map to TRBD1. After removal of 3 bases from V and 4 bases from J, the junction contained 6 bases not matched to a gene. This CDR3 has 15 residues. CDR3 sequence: CASSFGGGRNQPQHF. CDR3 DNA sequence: TGTGCCAGCAGTTTTGGAGGGGGCCGGAATCAGCCCCAGCATTTT.

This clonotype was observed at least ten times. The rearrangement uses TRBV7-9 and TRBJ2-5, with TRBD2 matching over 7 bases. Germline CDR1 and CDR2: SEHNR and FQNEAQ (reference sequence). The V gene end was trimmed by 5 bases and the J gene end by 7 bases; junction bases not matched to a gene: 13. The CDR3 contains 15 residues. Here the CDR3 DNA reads TGTGCCAGCAGCCCTCCCGAGGCAGGGAGGGGGACCCAGTACTTC. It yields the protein CASSPPEAGRGTQYF.

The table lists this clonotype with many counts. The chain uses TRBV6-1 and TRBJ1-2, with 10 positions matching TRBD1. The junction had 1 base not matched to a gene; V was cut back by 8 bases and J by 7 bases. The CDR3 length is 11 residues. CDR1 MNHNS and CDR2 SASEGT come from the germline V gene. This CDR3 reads CASGQGVGYTF. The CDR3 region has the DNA TGTGCCAGCGGACAGGGGGTTGGCTACACCTTC.

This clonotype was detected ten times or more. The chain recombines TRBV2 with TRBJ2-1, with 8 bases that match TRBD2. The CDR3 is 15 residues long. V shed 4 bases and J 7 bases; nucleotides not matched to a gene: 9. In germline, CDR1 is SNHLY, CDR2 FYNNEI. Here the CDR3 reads CASSVTGGPGNEQFF. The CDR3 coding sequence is TGTGCCAGCAGTGTAACGGGAGGGCCGGGGAATGAGCAGTTCTTC.